This T cell receptor (beta chain) was sequenced during a study of cytomegalovirus exposure and HLA in healthy donors. Study-wide results and caveats: Researchers reportedly found TCR beta sequences accurately predicted most subjects' HLA-A and HLA-B alleles. Association of roughly 18,000 TCR beta sequences with HLA alleles was found at 0.05 false discovery rate in a later analysis. In a later analysis, HLA-C alleles had the fewest associated TCRs, DRB1 alleles the most. Of the V segments, some could not be distinguished, including TRBV6-2 and TRBV6-3, and were excluded.

This clone was seen ten or more times. Its cognate antigen is unknown. This sample also contains other DNA sequences that code for the same CDR3. The primer mix had 60 Vbeta and 13 Jbeta primers. Produced via immunoSEQ multiplex PCR; TCRdb's table is partial and in-frame only. There are 95,000 to 150,000 clones in the sample; over 65% occur only once, and more than 6.5% lies in the top ten. The CDR3 runs to 12 residues. In germline, CDR1 is LNHDA, CDR2 SQIVND (reference sequence). The ends were cut back, 6 bases at V and 4 bases at J, with 7 bases in the middle. The specimen was PBMCs. The chain has TRBV19 and TRBJ1-5; D unresolved. The receptor's source is a woman in her thirties or forties in good health and CMV-seropositive. Here the CDR3 reads CASRGGNQPQHF. CDR3 nucleotides: TGTGCCAGTAGGGGCGGGAATCAGCCCCAGCATTTT.